The 22 T cell receptor beta chains below were found in one sample sequenced in a study of graft-versus-host responses after intestinal transplantation (dated by TCRdb to the early 2020s). The library was built by means of the immunoSEQ multiplex PCR assay. Imported from immuneACCESS, the table was reduced by TCRdb to in-frame sequences with V and J called. These copies leave out some clones; in studies compared against another copy, an unresolved V gene accounts for under half, and the cause of the remainder is not known. The sample table holds 40,000 to 55,000 clones, of which over 75% were seen once. Around 4.8% of the sample comes from the top ten. Source: PBMCs, taken 524 days after transplant. The receptors here all came from a human patient who received an intestinal transplant, so some T cells may come from the graft donor.

The genes are TRBV6-5 and TRBJ1-5; 7 bases align to TRBD1. The CDR3 loop spans 14 amino acids. The germline gives CDR1 MNHEY, CDR2 SVGAGI. J was trimmed by 5 bases and V by 4 bases; bases with no gene match: 5. The CDR3 DNA follows: TGTGCCAGCAGTTCCCAGGGGGGGGATCAGCCCCAGCATTTT. This sequence encodes CASSSQGGDQPQHF.

The chain joins TRBV6-4 to TRBJ2-7, with TRBD1 matching 7 bases. The V segment lost 6 bases and the J segment 4 bases; nucleotides outside the gene matches: 12. Germline lookup yields CDR1 MRHNA and CDR2 SNTAGT. The CDR3 is 15 amino acids. CDR3 residues: CASSPKGGALYEQYF. DNA of the CDR3: TGTGCCAGCAGCCCAAAAGGGGGCGCCTTGTACGAGCAGTACTTC.

This sequence joins TRBV27 and TRBJ2-5; TRBD2 aligns across 7 bases. The J call may be wrong; the DNA end is better matched by TRBJ2-7. CDR1 and CDR2 (germline): MNHEY, SMNVEV (reference sequence). The CDR3 spans 18 residues. Here the CDR3 reads CASSSQVIWGGKTYEQYF. The CDR3 region has the DNA TGTGCCAGCAGCTCCCAAGTCATTTGGGGGGGGAAAACCTACGAGCAGTACTTC.

This clone was recorded only once. V gene TRBV5-1 combines with J gene TRBJ1-1; no reliable D call. This CDR3 is built from 14 residues. The V gene lost 0 bases and the J gene lost 1 base, with 7 bases spanning the gap. Germline V lookup: CDR1 SGHRS, CDR2 YFSETQ. CDR3 in amino acids: CASSLGTANTEAFF. CDR3 nucleotides: TGCGCCAGCAGCTTGGGAACAGCGAACACTGAAGCTTTCTTT.

This clone appeared a single time. The chain combines TRBV7-9 with TRBJ1-2, with D possibly TRBD1 on 5 matching bases. Germline V CDR1 and CDR2: SEHNR, FQNEAQ (reference sequence). Trimming removed 6 bases from V and 4 bases from J, with 15 bases in between. CDR3 length equals 14 residues. The CDR3 region is CASSLPQGGYGYTF. CDR3 nucleotides: TGTGCCAGCAGTCTTCCGCAGGGAGGCTATGGCTACACCTTC.

The genes are TRBV5-6 and TRBJ2-7; D is undetermined. V lost 3 bases to trimming and J lost 7 bases, with 8 bases between them. CDR1 and CDR2 (germline): SGHDT, YYEEEE. The CDR3 is 11 amino acids. Here the CDR3 DNA reads TGTGCCAGCAGCTACAGACAAGAGCAGTACTTC. Translating gives CASSYRQEQYF.

This chain joins TRBV4-1 and TRBJ2-3, with D possibly matching TRBD2 (6 bases). V shed 3 bases and J shed 5 bases, with 18 bases lying between them. CDR3 length equals 16 residues. Germline lookup yields CDR1 MGHRA and CDR2 YSYEKL. The CDR3 DNA reads TGCGCCAGCAGCCAGGTGGGGCGGGACGGGAGAGATACGCAGTATTTT. Its protein is CASSQVGRDGRDTQYF.

The V call is TRBV10-3, the J call TRBJ2-1; either TRBD1 or TRBD2 may fit D (5 bases each). The CDR3 consists of 15 residues. Germline CDR1 and CDR2: ENHRY and SYGVKD. The V end lost 3 bases, the J end lost 2 bases, and 11 bases lay between the germline ends. In DNA, the CDR3 is TGTGCCATCAGTGATCCTCGAGGGGCCTACAATGAGCAGTTCTTC. This encodes CAISDPRGAYNEQFF.

CDR3 bases: TGCAGCGCGCGAGACTACAATGAGCAGTTCTTC. Its protein product is CSARDYNEQFF. The rearrangement links TRBV29-1 to TRBJ2-1, with unresolved D. Germline CDR1 and CDR2: SQVTM and ANQGSEA. The V end was cut by 7 bases, the J end by 3 bases, with 7 bases between. The CDR3 runs 11 residues.

The chain is built from TRBV7-8 and TRBJ1-2; 9 bases are shared with TRBD1. V gave up 1 base and J gave up 4 bases; unmatched junction bases: 4. The V gene's germline CDR1 is SGHVS and CDR2 FQNEAQ. This CDR3 has 15 residues. DNA for the CDR3: TGTGCCAGCAGCTTAGTGAGGGACAGGGCCTATGGCTACACCTTC. This translates into CASSLVRDRAYGYTF. Using reference TRBV7-8 and TRBJ1-2 for the parts outside the CDR3, the full variable domain is GAGVSQSPRYKVAKRGQDVALRCDPISGHVSLFWYQQALGQGPEFLTYFQNEAQLDKSGLPSDRFFAERPEGSVSTLKIQRTQQEDSAVYLCASSLVRDRAYGYTFGSGTRLTVV.

The chain employs TRBV7-2 and TRBJ2-7, with 9 bases identical to TRBD1. The CDR3 contains 16 residues. V lost 1 base, J lost 2 bases, and 6 bases stayed unmatched. Germline CDR1 is SGHTA and CDR2 is FQGNSA. DNA for the CDR3: TGTGCCAGCAGCTTAGGGGTACAGGGGGCTCCCTACGAGCAGTACTTC. Amino acids: CASSLGVQGAPYEQYF.

The chain links TRBV6-6 to TRBJ2-1; 8 bases match TRBD1. This CDR3 has 14 residues. The V segment lost 8 bases and the J segment 10 bases; nucleotides outside the gene matches: 13. Germline CDR1 is MNHNY and CDR2 is SVGAGI (reference sequence). As DNA, the CDR3 is TGTGCCAGCTGGGCCTCCCAACAGGGGGGAGAGCAGTTCTTC. It codes for CASWASQQGGEQFF.

The rearrangement uses TRBV6-5 and TRBJ2-7, with D possibly being TRBD1 (5 bases). The CDR3 spans 13 residues. CDR1 and CDR2 from the germline V gene are MNHEY and SVGAGI. The ends were cut back, 2 bases at V and 0 bases at J, with 5 bases in the middle. CDR3 residues: CASSYDSSYEQYF. The CDR3 region has the DNA TGTGCCAGCAGTTACGACAGCTCCTACGAGCAGTACTTC.

This sequence joins TRBV5-1 and TRBJ2-4, with D unclear. V dropped 4 bases and J dropped 3 bases, with 14 bases sitting between them. The germline V gene encodes CDR1 SGHRS and CDR2 YFSETQ. The CDR3 extends over 15 amino acids. The CDR3 here is CASSPPARSKNIQYF. Here the CDR3 DNA reads TGCGCCAGCAGCCCCCCCGCCAGGAGCAAAAACATTCAGTACTTC. The whole variable domain, filled in from reference TRBV5-1 and TRBJ2-4, reads KAGVTQTPRYLIKTRGQQVTLSCSPISGHRSVSWYQQTPGQGLQFLFEYFSETQRNKGNFPGRFSGRQFSNSRSEMNVSTLELGDSALYLCASSPPARSKNIQYFGAGTRLSVL.

V and J are TRBV28 and TRBJ2-5; TRBD2 matches at 8 bases. The CDR3 loop spans 11 amino acids. The germline CDR1 and CDR2 sequences are MDHEN and SYDVKM. Trimming cost V 5 bases and J 11 bases; bases outside gene matches: 4. Written as DNA, the CDR3 is TGTGCCAGCAGTCACGGGGGGGAGCAGTACTTC. Translated, it gives CASSHGGEQYF.

The gene calls are TRBV29-1 and TRBJ2-1, with 14 nucleotides matching TRBD2. CDR1 is SQVTM and CDR2 is ANQGSEA in the germline V gene. The CDR3 is 16 residues long. Trimming at V came to 6 bases and at J to 1 base, leaving 5 bases not matched to a gene. CDR3 sequence reads: CSVPGLAGASYNEQFF. CDR3 nucleotide sequence: TGCAGCGTGCCGGGACTAGCGGGAGCGTCCTACAATGAGCAGTTCTTC.

The table lists this clone with a count of one. V usage is TRBV5-8 and J usage is TRBJ1-5; no clear D gene. CDR3 length: 16 residues. CDR1 is SGHTS and CDR2 is YDEGEE in the germline V gene. V lost 3 bases to trimming and J lost 7 bases, with 20 bases between them. The CDR3 loop reads CASSSSMVGERQPQHF. In DNA, the CDR3 is TGTGCCAGCAGCTCCTCAATGGTCGGGGAACGCCAGCCCCAGCATTTT.

The chain is built from TRBV28 and TRBJ2-5, with TRBD2 identical over 7 bases. The CDR3 is 14 amino acids. Trimming at V came to 2 bases and at J to 5 bases, leaving 5 bases not matched to a gene. Per the germline V gene, CDR1 is MDHEN and CDR2 is SYDVKM. CDR3 coding DNA: TGTGCCAGCAGTTTAGGGGGGGGATGGGAGACCCAGTACTTC. This codes for CASSLGGGWETQYF. The variable domain in full, completed from reference TRBV28 and TRBJ2-5, reads DVKVTQSSRYLVKRTGEKVFLECVQDMDHENMFWYRQDPGLGLRLIYFSYDVKMKEKGDIPEGYSVSREKKERFSLILESASTNQTSMYLCASSLGGGWETQYFGPGTRLLVL.

The chain has TRBV7-2 and TRBJ2-1; D possibly matches TRBD1 or TRBD2 (5 bases each). The CDR3 is 15 residues long. In germline, CDR1 is SGHTA, CDR2 FQGNSA. V lost 3 bases to trimming and J lost 5 bases, with 14 bases between them. The CDR3 reads CASSFEGTVNNEQFF. CDR3 DNA sequence: TGTGCCAGCAGCTTCGAAGGGACGGTGAACAATGAGCAGTTCTTC. The whole variable domain, filled in from reference TRBV7-2 and TRBJ2-1, reads GAGVSQSPSNKVTEKGKDVELRCDPISGHTALYWYRQSLGQGLEFLIYFQGNSAPDKSGLPSDRFSAERTGGSVSTLTIQRTQQEDSAVYLCASSFEGTVNNEQFFGPGTRLTVL.

V is TRBV4-2 and J is TRBJ2-5, with D perhaps matching TRBD2 (6 bases). Trimming left V 1 base short and J 3 bases short, with 9 bases between. Per the germline V gene, CDR1 is LGHNA and CDR2 is YNFKEQ. The CDR3 covers 14 residues. The CDR3 loop reads CASSQAPGEETQYF. As DNA, the CDR3 is TGTGCCAGCAGCCAAGCCCCGGGAGAAGAGACCCAGTACTTC.

This chain links TRBV11-2 with TRBJ2-5; TRBD2 aligns across 11 bases. The CDR3 runs 16 residues. J gave up 3 bases and V 0 bases, and 3 bases lay outside the gene matches. CDR1 SGHAT and CDR2 FQNNGV come from the germline V gene. Here the CDR3 reads CASSLDPLAGEETQYF. In DNA form, the CDR3 reads TGTGCCAGCAGCTTAGATCCACTAGCGGGAGAAGAGACCCAGTACTTC.

The chain employs TRBV30 and TRBJ1-5, with unresolved D. Germline assignment: CDR1 GTSNPN and CDR2 SVGIG (reference sequence). V shed 1 base and J shed 9 bases, with 16 bases lying between them. The length of the CDR3 is 14 residues. CDR3 in DNA: TGTGCCTGGAGTGAATTAACGGGGTCCTGGCCCCAGCATTTT. Translated: CAWSELTGSWPQHF. Looking up the rest from reference TRBV30 and TRBJ1-5 gives the full variable domain: SQTIHQWPATLVQPVGSPLSLECTVEGTSNPNLYWYRQAAGRGLQLLFYSVGIGQISSEVPQNLSASRPQDRQFILSSKKLLLSDSGFYLCAWSELTGSWPQHFGDGTRLSIL.